A selection of T cell receptor delta chains follows, all from one sample in a study of gammadelta T cells in human blood. With CATT, TCRdb re-called clones from the RT-PCR reads. The sample records over 1,500 delta-chain clones, around 2.8% being singletons. The sequencing sample was made of Vgamma9Vdelta2 gamma-delta T cells from fetal blood. These receptors were collected from a human fetus. The CDR3 runs from the conserved cysteine through the conserved F or W. D genes are given only for firm matches. Clone size is stated in some rows and not others, as once, few, many or a class when expanded.

CDR3 length: 18
clone size: medium-sized
D gene: TRDD3
J gene: TRDJ1
V gene: TRDV2
CDR3 protein: CACDTVNLRGGYTDKLIF
CDR3 DNA: TGTGCCTGTGACACCGTCAACCTGAGAGGGGGATACACCGATAAACTCATCTTT

CDR3 length: 20
clone size: NA
D gene: TRDD3
J gene: TRDJ3
V gene: TRDV2
CDR3 protein: CACDTVLGAPFSWDTRQMFF
CDR3 DNA: TGTGCCTGTGACACCGTACTGGGGGCCCCTTTCTCCTGGGACACCCGACAGATGTTTTTC

CDR3 length: 17
clone size: large
D gene: NA
J gene: TRDJ3
V gene: TRDV2
CDR3 protein: CACDTVLGSWDTRQMFF
CDR3 DNA: TGTGCCTGTGACACCGTACTGGGCTCCTGGGACACCCGACAGATGTTTTTC

CDR3 length: 19
clone size: medium-sized
D gene: TRDD3
J gene: TRDJ3
V gene: TRDV2
CDR3 protein: CACDILGDTGSWDTRQMFF
CDR3 DNA: TGTGCCTGTGACATACTGGGGGATACAGGGAGCTGGGACACCCGACAGATGTTTTTC

CDR3 length: 17
clone size: NA
D gene: TRDD3
J gene: TRDJ2
V gene: TRDV2
CDR3 protein: CACDVLGGYPLTAQLFF
CDR3 DNA: TGTGCCTGTGACGTACTGGGGGGTTATCCTTTGACAGCACAACTCTTCTTT

CDR3 length: 19
clone size: medium-sized
D gene: TRDD3
J gene: TRDJ3
V gene: TRDV2
CDR3 protein: CACDTWGTPSSWDTRQMFF
CDR3 DNA: TGTGCCTGTGACACCTGGGGGACACCGAGCTCCTGGGACACCCGACAGATGTTTTTC

CDR3 length: 18
clone size: few
D gene: TRDD3
J gene: TRDJ3
V gene: TRDV2
CDR3 protein: CACDTGDTRSWDTRQMFF
CDR3 DNA: TGTGCCTGTGACACGGGGGATACGCGCTCCTGGGACACCCGACAGATGTTTTTC

CDR3 length: 17
clone size: medium-sized
D gene: TRDD3
J gene: TRDJ2
V gene: TRDV2
CDR3 protein: CACDTVLGDALTAQLFF
CDR3 DNA: TGTGCCTGTGACACCGTACTGGGGGACGCTTTGACAGCACAACTCTTCTTT

CDR3 length: 18
clone size: medium-sized
D gene: TRDD3
J gene: TRDJ3
V gene: TRDV2
CDR3 protein: CACDVVLGDTWDTRQMFF
CDR3 DNA: TGTGCCTGTGACGTCGTACTGGGGGATACCTGGGACACCCGACAGATGTTTTTC

CDR3 length: 16
clone size: few
D gene: TRDD3
J gene: TRDJ2
V gene: TRDV2
CDR3 protein: CACDTGILGDTAQLFF
CDR3 DNA: TGTGCCTGTGACACCGGAATACTGGGGGATACAGCACAACTCTTCTTT

CDR3 length: 19
clone size: few
D gene: NA
J gene: TRDJ3
V gene: TRDV2
CDR3 protein: CACDTVWGSSSWDTRQMFF
CDR3 DNA: TGTGCCTGTGACACCGTCTGGGGATCGAGCTCCTGGGACACCCGACAGATGTTTTTC

CDR3 length: 16
clone size: medium-sized
D gene: TRDD3
J gene: TRDJ2
V gene: TRDV2
CDR3 protein: CACDKLGDTLTAQLFF
CDR3 DNA: TGTGCCTGTGACAAACTGGGGGATACGTTGACAGCACAACTCTTCTTT

CDR3 length: 18
clone size: medium-sized
D gene: TRDD3
J gene: TRDJ3
V gene: TRDV2
CDR3 protein: CACDYWGIDSWDTRQMFF
CDR3 DNA: TGTGCCTGTGACTACTGGGGGATAGACTCCTGGGACACCCGACAGATGTTTTTC

CDR3 length: 18
clone size: NA
D gene: TRDD3
J gene: TRDJ3
V gene: TRDV2
CDR3 protein: CACDSTGGYSWDTRQMFF
CDR3 DNA: TGTGCCTGTGATTCTACTGGGGGATACTCCTGGGACACCCGACAGATGTTTTTC

CDR3 length: 16
clone size: medium-sized
D gene: TRDD3
J gene: TRDJ1
V gene: TRDV2
CDR3 protein: CACDTLGDTRTDKLIF
CDR3 DNA: TGTGCCTGTGACACCTTGGGGGATACGCGAACCGATAAACTCATCTTT

CDR3 length: 16
clone size: NA
D gene: TRDD3
J gene: TRDJ2
V gene: TRDV2
CDR3 protein: CACDLLGAPLTAQLFF
CDR3 DNA: TGTGCCTGTGACCTACTGGGGGCCCCCTTGACAGCACAACTCTTCTTT

CDR3 length: 18
clone size: medium-sized
D gene: TRDD3
J gene: TRDJ3
V gene: TRDV2
CDR3 protein: CACDGLGDRSWDTRQMFF
CDR3 DNA: TGTGCCTGTGACGGACTGGGGGACCGCTCCTGGGACACCCGACAGATGTTTTTC

CDR3 length: 19
clone size: few
D gene: TRDD3
J gene: TRDJ3
V gene: TRDV2
CDR3 protein: CACDTGGFTRSWDTRQMFF
CDR3 DNA: TGTGCCTGTGACACCGGGGGATTCACTCGGTCCTGGGACACCCGGCAGATGTTTTTC

CDR3 length: 18
clone size: medium-sized
D gene: TRDD3
J gene: TRDJ3
V gene: TRDV2
CDR3 protein: CACDTFGGYSWDTRQMFF
CDR3 DNA: TGTGCCTGTGACACCTTTGGGGGATACTCCTGGGACACCCGACAGATGTTTTTC

CDR3 length: 20
clone size: medium-sized
D gene: TRDD3
J gene: TRDJ3
V gene: TRDV2
CDR3 protein: CACDTVLGDPISWDTRQMFF
CDR3 DNA: TGTGCCTGTGACACCGTACTGGGGGATCCTATCTCCTGGGACACCCGACAGATGTTTTTC

CDR3 length: 17
clone size: large
D gene: TRDD3
J gene: TRDJ1
V gene: TRDV2
CDR3 protein: CACDILGTSQYTDKLIF
CDR3 DNA: TGTGCCTGTGACATACTGGGGACATCTCAGTACACCGATAAACTCATCTTT

CDR3 length: 16
clone size: large
D gene: TRDD3
J gene: TRDJ2
V gene: TRDV2
CDR3 protein: CACDTLGEPLTAQLFF
CDR3 DNA: TGTGCCTGTGACACCCTGGGGGAACCTTTGACAGCACAACTCTTCTTT

CDR3 length: 19
clone size: medium-sized
D gene: TRDD3
J gene: TRDJ3
V gene: TRDV2
CDR3 protein: CACDTAGGYSSWDTRQMFF
CDR3 DNA: TGTGCCTGTGACACCGCTGGGGGATACAGCTCCTGGGACACCCGACAGATGTTTTTC

CDR3 length: 18
clone size: medium-sized
D gene: TRDD3
J gene: TRDJ3
V gene: TRDV2
CDR3 protein: CACDLLGDTSWDTRQMFF
CDR3 DNA: TGTGCCTGTGACCTACTGGGGGATACCTCCTGGGACACCCGACAGATGTTTTTC

CDR3 length: 16
clone size: medium-sized
D gene: TRDD3
J gene: TRDJ1
V gene: TRDV2
CDR3 protein: CACDILGDPDTDKLIF
CDR3 DNA: TGTGCCTGTGACATACTGGGGGATCCCGACACCGATAAACTCATCTTT

CDR3 length: 15
clone size: medium-sized
D gene: TRDD3
J gene: TRDJ2
V gene: TRDV2
CDR3 protein: CACDPVVGDTAQLFF
CDR3 DNA: TGTGCCTGTGACCCCGTTGTGGGGGATACAGCACAACTCTTCTTT

CDR3 length: 18
clone size: NA
D gene: TRDD3
J gene: TRDJ3
V gene: TRDV2
CDR3 protein: CACDTLGESSWDTRQMFF
CDR3 DNA: TGTGCCTGTGACACCTTGGGGGAAAGCTCCTGGGACACCCGACAGATGTTTTTC

CDR3 length: 16
clone size: medium-sized
D gene: NA
J gene: TRDJ3
V gene: TRDV2
CDR3 protein: CACDQLGSWDTRQMFF
CDR3 DNA: TGTGCCTGTGACCAATTGGGCTCCTGGGACACCCGACAGATGTTTTTC